This T cell receptor beta chain was sequenced during a study of persistence of HIV-infected CD4 T cells. Study at large: A median of approximately eight years of suppressive ART preceded sampling.

This clone was detected once. Antigen unknown. The junction shows a germline mismatch at one end, possibly a read error. Study findings and constraints: TCR analyses could not target the rare provirus-carrying CMV-responding cells.

Germline CDR1 reads SNHLY; CDR2 reads FYNNEI. CDR3 length equals 12 residues. Sequencing used immunoSEQ version 4 in survey mode. Here immunoSEQ multiplex PCR was the method, and the copy in TCRdb shows in-frame clones only, minus some. The sample records under 40,000 clones, roughly four fifths being singletons. An overlapping HIV-1 Gag peptide pool stimulated these cells at approximately 0.91 ug/peptide/mL. Memory cells lacking CD40L and CD69 with high CD45RO were sorted. Donors had undetectable plasma HIV-1 RNA, under 50 copies/mL, for 4+ years. CD4+ T cell counts exceeded 400 cells/uL; CMV serology was positive.

The origin of this receptor is an adult woman with HIV who was CMV-seropositive. This rearrangement joins TRBV2 to TRBJ2-7; D is possibly TRBD1 or TRBD2 (6 bases each). The sample in question was CD4+ T cells sorted from PBMCs after roughly 17-hour stimulation, obtained from a patient who received antiretroviral therapy. The CDR3 is CASSRGSGGPAF. As DNA, the CDR3 is TGTGCCAGCAGTAGAGGATCCGGGGGCCCTGCCTTC.